This is a list of T cell receptor beta chains from one sample in a study of shared clonotypes between healthy human individuals. Libraries were prepared by immunoSEQ multiplex PCR; TCRdb keeps only in-frame clonotypes and omits some of them. The data show a few million clones, around 93% seen once. The specimen was naive CD8+ T cells from PBMCs. The receptors stem from a man aged 18 to 29 in good health. Some clones in this sample may be carry-over from other donors' samples. The conserved cysteine and the conserved F or W are not part of the CDR3 here. Fields, in order: V gene, D gene, CDR3 length, CDR3 protein. D genes are given only for firm matches.

v_call: TRBV7-9
d_call: -
cdr3_length: 14
cdr3_aa: ASSSIGGRVYTEAF

v_call: TRBV29-1
d_call: -
cdr3_length: 11
cdr3_aa: SATPSGGYEQY

v_call: TRBV10-1
d_call: -
cdr3_length: 13
cdr3_aa: ASSDTTMGTGELF

v_call: TRBV29-1
d_call: TRBD2
cdr3_length: 16
cdr3_aa: SVELPLAGRGDTGELF

v_call: TRBV29-1
d_call: -
cdr3_length: 10
cdr3_aa: SVPLGTDTQY

v_call: TRBV6-1
d_call: -
cdr3_length: 13
cdr3_aa: ASSEADRKSYEQY

v_call: TRBV9
d_call: -
cdr3_length: 12
cdr3_aa: ASSPYGGFTEAF

v_call: TRBV19
d_call: -
cdr3_length: 9
cdr3_aa: ASSIGDGYT

v_call: TRBV28
d_call: -
cdr3_length: 11
cdr3_aa: ASSSLRTDTQY

v_call: TRBV7-2
d_call: TRBD2
cdr3_length: 14
cdr3_aa: ASSLLLAASTDTQY

v_call: TRBV4-3
d_call: TRBD2
cdr3_length: 13
cdr3_aa: ASSQGLAGFNEQF

v_call: TRBV9
d_call: -
cdr3_length: 15
cdr3_aa: ASSVVGGVSSYNEQF

v_call: TRBV11-2
d_call: -
cdr3_length: 12
cdr3_aa: ASSLVGGDEKLF

v_call: TRBV29-1
d_call: -
cdr3_length: 11
cdr3_aa: SVAGLGANVLT

v_call: TRBV28
d_call: TRBD1
cdr3_length: 13
cdr3_aa: ASSLGQGKLETQY

v_call: TRBV4-3
d_call: TRBD2
cdr3_length: 13
cdr3_aa: ASSPGAGVGYEQY

v_call: TRBV30
d_call: TRBD1
cdr3_length: 10
cdr3_aa: AWDRGDTEAF

v_call: TRBV28
d_call: -
cdr3_length: 12
cdr3_aa: ASTLTGSAYEQY

v_call: TRBV5-1
d_call: -
cdr3_length: 14
cdr3_aa: ASSWADLDGRETQY

v_call: TRBV10-3
d_call: -
cdr3_length: 16
cdr3_aa: AISEGAPGIVRSYEQY

v_call: TRBV19
d_call: -
cdr3_length: 17
cdr3_aa: ASSTHPPSVRSSYNEQF

v_call: TRBV4-3
d_call: -
cdr3_length: 12
cdr3_aa: ASSRGAFTYEQY

v_call: TRBV15
d_call: TRBD1
cdr3_length: 13
cdr3_aa: ATSNRGQGSYGYT

v_call: TRBV27
d_call: TRBD1
cdr3_length: 16
cdr3_aa: ASSLGPGTGSSYNEQF

v_call: TRBV30
d_call: TRBD2
cdr3_length: 15
cdr3_aa: AWSVREWISAYNEQF

v_call: TRBV9
d_call: TRBD1
cdr3_length: 11
cdr3_aa: ASSARQGRGAF

v_call: TRBV28
d_call: -
cdr3_length: 11
cdr3_aa: ASSSYPHTGAF